These 25 T cell receptor beta chains were all obtained from the same sample, sequenced in a study of cytomegalovirus exposure and HLA in healthy donors. Clones were read by immunoSEQ multiplex PCR, and TCRdb kept only the in-frame ones, dropping some. The sample yields about 120,000 clones, around 88% seen once. Specimen: PBMCs. The source of these receptors is a man aged 18 to 29 in good health and CMV-seronegative.

This chain links TRBV30 with TRBJ1-2; D is uncertain. The CDR3 contains 13 residues. Germline V gives CDR1 GTSNPN, CDR2 SVGIG (reference sequence). V was trimmed by 2 bases and J by 6 bases, leaving 13 bases between them. The CDR3: CAWSYGETHGYTF. CDR3 coding DNA: TGTGCCTGGAGTTACGGGGAGACCCATGGCTACACCTTC.

V gene TRBV6-4 combines with J gene TRBJ2-2, with TRBD2 matching 12 bases. CDR1 MRHNA and CDR2 SNTAGT come from the germline V gene. V dropped 5 bases and J dropped 5; count of bases not matched to a gene: 3. The CDR3 loop spans 15 amino acids. This CDR3 reads CASSRLAGETGELFF. The CDR3 nucleotides are TGTGCCAGCAGTCGACTAGCGGGGGAGACCGGGGAGCTGTTTTTT.

This clone was seen a handful of times. The genes are TRBV28 and TRBJ1-5; D gene uncertain. V lost 2 bases, J lost 0 bases, and 8 bases lay in between. Germline V CDR1 and CDR2: MDHEN, SYDVKM. The length of the CDR3 is 15 residues. In DNA, the CDR3 is TGTGCCAGCAGTTTACGAGGAAATAGCAATCAGCCCCAGCATTTT. Encoded protein: CASSLRGNSNQPQHF.

The V gene is TRBV27, the J gene TRBJ2-1; 8 bases fit TRBD2. The germline CDR1 and CDR2 sequences are MNHEY and SMNVEV (reference sequence). V trimming: 5 bases; J trimming: 3 bases; junction bases outside the gene matches: 6. There are 15 residues in the CDR3. CDR3 sequence reads: CASSAPAGDYNEQFF. The CDR3 DNA follows: TGTGCCAGCAGTGCCCCAGCGGGGGACTACAATGAGCAGTTCTTC.

V is TRBV28 and J is TRBJ2-5; the D gene is possibly TRBD1 (6 bases). Germline loops: CDR1 MDHEN, CDR2 SYDVKM. Trimming left V 6 bases short and J 4 bases short, with 15 bases between. The CDR3 consists of 14 residues. CDR3 DNA sequence: TGTGCCAGCAGAAGTACAGGGTCCGGAGAGACCCAGTACTTC. Amino acid sequence: CASRSTGSGETQYF.

This sequence joins TRBV11-2 and TRBJ1-1, with D tentatively TRBD1 (6 bases). This CDR3 spans 13 amino acids. Germline V gene lookup returns CDR1 SGHAT and CDR2 FQNNGV. Between the trimmed V and J ends, which lost 4 bases and 4 bases, there was a span of 10 bases. In DNA form, the CDR3 reads TGTGCCAGCAGCTCTACAGGGTTCACTGAAGCTTTCTTT. As protein: CASSSTGFTEAFF. Drawing the rest from reference TRBV11-2 and TRBJ1-1, the complete variable domain is EAGVAQSPRYKIIEKRQSVAFWCNPISGHATLYWYQQILGQGPKLLIQFQNNGVVDDSQLPKDRFSAERLKGVDSTLKIQPAKLEDSAVYLCASSSTGFTEAFFGQGTRLTVV.

The chain links TRBV29-1 to TRBJ1-1; 9 nucleotides agree with TRBD1. This CDR3 contains 17 residues. Germline trimming cut 6 bases from V and 3 bases from J; bases unmatched to any gene: 17. Germline V gene sequence: CDR1 SQVTM, CDR2 ANQGSEA. CDR3 sequence (DNA): TGCAGCGTGTGCGGTATTTGGGGACAGGGTATATACACTGAAGCTTTCTTT. Protein sequence: CSVCGIWGQGIYTEAFF.

This clone was found once. The chain employs TRBV7-2 and TRBJ1-5; no clear D gene. CDR1 is SGHTA, CDR2 FQGNSA, per germline. Trimming removed 3 bases from V and 0 bases from J, with 6 bases in between. The CDR3 contains 14 residues. CDR3 in DNA: TGTGCCAGCAGCTTGACTCATAGCAATCAGCCCCAGCATTTT. Translation gives CASSLTHSNQPQHF.

This clone is a singleton in its sample. This chain links TRBV2 with TRBJ2-5; D is perhaps TRBD2 (7 bases). The V and J ends lost 3 bases and 4 bases respectively, with 15 bases between them. CDR3 length equals 15 residues. The germline CDR1 and CDR2 sequences are SNHLY and FYNNEI. The DNA for the CDR3 is TGTGCCAGCAGTGAGGGGGGGGCGTCGGGAGAGACCCAGTACTTC. As protein: CASSEGGASGETQYF.

The V gene is TRBV7-9, the J gene TRBJ2-2, with TRBD1 matching over 7 bases. The CDR3 has 16 residues. Germline loops: CDR1 SEHNR, CDR2 FQNEAQ (reference sequence). V was pared by 3 bases and J by 1 base, with 5 bases of the junction left unmatched. This CDR3 reads CASSFSNRGNTGELFF. CDR3 in DNA: TGTGCCAGCAGCTTTAGTAACAGGGGGAACACCGGGGAGCTGTTTTTT.

The chain employs TRBV2 and TRBJ2-7, with D possibly being TRBD2 (5 bases). The germline CDR1 and CDR2 sequences are SNHLY and FYNNEI. V shed 0 bases and J shed 6 bases, with 6 bases lying between them. The CDR3 totals 12 residues. DNA for the CDR3: TGTGCCAGCAGTGAAGCACGGGGCGAGCAGTACTTC. It codes for CASSEARGEQYF.

This chain uses TRBV5-4 with TRBJ1-4; 9 bases agree with TRBD1. Per germline, CDR1 SGHNT and CDR2 YYREEE (reference sequence). The V and J ends lost 0 bases and 8 bases, in that order; junction bases with no gene match: 5. CDR3 length: 15 amino acids. CDR3 DNA: TGTGCCAGCAGCTTGGCCGGGACAGGGAACGAAAAACTGTTTTTT. It specifies CASSLAGTGNEKLFF.

This chain connects TRBV28 to TRBJ1-5, with a possible D match to TRBD1 (5 bases). CDR1 and CDR2 (germline): MDHEN, SYDVKM. V lost 6 bases and J lost 2, with 17 bases in between. The CDR3 covers 16 residues. For the CDR3, the DNA is TGTGCCAGCAGCCCAGGGCCTGGATGGGGCAATCAGCCCCAGCATTTT. Amino acid sequence: CASSPGPGWGNQPQHF.

The chain has TRBV28 and TRBJ2-7, with D perhaps TRBD1 (5 bases). V lost 2 bases and J 4 bases, leaving 12 bases between the germline ends. The CDR3 runs to 14 residues. The germline CDR1 and CDR2 sequences are MDHEN and SYDVKM. The DNA for the CDR3 is TGTGCCAGCAGTTTAAGGGGTTTGAGGTACGAGCAGTACTTC. Translation gives CASSLRGLRYEQYF.

This clone was picked up one time. The rearrangement links TRBV15 to TRBJ2-5, with 14 bases matching TRBD2. This CDR3 is 17 amino acids long. Germline loops: CDR1 LNHNV, CDR2 YYDKDF (reference sequence). The junction had 4 bases not matched to a gene; V was cut back by 0 bases and J by 4 bases. CDR3 loop: CATSRDLGLAGAETQYF. The CDR3 DNA is TGTGCCACCAGCAGAGATTTGGGACTAGCGGGAGCAGAGACCCAGTACTTC.

J is TRBJ1-1 and V is TRBV7-9; D unclear. Trimming stripped 5 bases from V and 0 bases from J, with 16 bases between. Germline V lookup: CDR1 SEHNR, CDR2 FQNEAQ (reference sequence). The CDR3 is 16 amino acids. The CDR3 nucleotides are TGTGCCAGCAGCCCTCTCAGTTCGAGGATGAACACTGAAGCTTTCTTT. Protein product: CASSPLSSRMNTEAFF. The variable domain in full, completed from reference TRBV7-9 and TRBJ1-1, reads DTGVSQNPRHKITKRGQNVTFRCDPISEHNRLYWYRQTLGQGPEFLTYFQNEAQLEKSRLLSDRFSAERPKGSFSTLEIQRTEQGDSAMYLCASSPLSSRMNTEAFFGQGTRLTVV.

The CDR3 region has the DNA TGTGCCAGCAGTGAAGCGATGGGCAGGGGTACCGATGAAAAACTGTTTTTT. Translating it yields CASSEAMGRGTDEKLFF. The chain employs TRBV2 and TRBJ1-4, with D maybe TRBD1 (6 bases). The V and J ends lost 0 bases and 6 bases respectively, with 17 bases between them. Germline loops: CDR1 SNHLY, CDR2 FYNNEI. The CDR3 covers 17 residues.

The V call is TRBV6-5, the J call TRBJ1-6; no reliable D call. The CDR3 covers 12 residues. Trimming stripped 7 bases from V and 2 bases from J, with 3 bases between. Germline V gene sequence: CDR1 MNHEY, CDR2 SVGAGI. The CDR3 DNA is TGTGCCAGCAAGCCCTATAATTCACCCCTCCACTTT. It translates to CASKPYNSPLHF.

The genes are TRBV5-1 and TRBJ2-1, with 9 bases lining up with TRBD2. The length of the CDR3 is 15 residues. Germline V gene lookup returns CDR1 SGHRS and CDR2 YFSETQ. V gave up 4 bases and J gave up 9 bases; unmatched junction bases: 11. CDR3 residues: CASSRIAGATSEQFF. The CDR3 nucleotides are TGCGCCAGCAGCCGTATAGCGGGAGCGACGAGTGAGCAGTTCTTC.

The chain is built from TRBV10-1 and TRBJ1-3; D unresolved. V was pared by 4 bases and J by 6 bases, with 10 bases between. The CDR3 is made up of 13 amino acids. Per germline, CDR1 WNHNN and CDR2 SYGVQD (reference sequence). For the CDR3, the DNA is TGCGCCAGCAGTGCCGGGATGGAAAACACCATATATTTT. Amino acids: CASSAGMENTIYF.

In this sample, this clone turned up once. The V call is TRBV10-3, the J call TRBJ2-3; D ambiguous. Germline-derived CDR1 and CDR2 are ENHRY and SYGVKD. The CDR3 spans 20 residues. Trimming cost V 2 bases and J 0 bases, with 24 bases left between them. CDR3 sequence reads: CAISERGPGFQSQSTDTQYF. The CDR3, as DNA: TGTGCCATCAGTGAGAGAGGTCCTGGGTTTCAGAGCCAAAGCACAGATACGCAGTATTTT.

This clone has a count of ten or more. The J gene is TRBJ1-2, the V gene TRBV6-5; 8 bases line up with TRBD1. The CDR3 contains 14 residues. Germline V gene sequence: CDR1 MNHEY, CDR2 SVGAGI. V was pared by 8 bases and J by 2 bases, with 7 bases of the junction left unmatched. The CDR3, as DNA: TGTGCCAGCGGACAGGGAGTCTCGAACTATGGCTACACCTTC. The encoded protein is CASGQGVSNYGYTF.

This sequence joins TRBV19 and TRBJ2-1, with TRBD2 matching over 7 bases. The germline V gene encodes CDR1 LNHDA and CDR2 SQIVND (reference sequence). The CDR3 has 14 amino acids. With 3 bases clipped from V and 4 bases from J, the junction kept 3 bases outside the gene matches. CDR3 region: CASSMRERYNEQFF. The CDR3 nucleotides are TGTGCCAGTAGTATGCGGGAGAGATACAATGAGCAGTTCTTC. The full variable domain, rest sourced from reference TRBV19 and TRBJ2-1, is DGGITQSPKYLFRKEGQNVTLSCEQNLNHDAMYWYRQDPGQGLRLIYYSQIVNDFQKGDIAEGYSVSREKKESFPLTVTSAQKNPTAFYLCASSMRERYNEQFFGPGTRLTVL.

This chain links TRBV7-9 with TRBJ2-1; possibly TRBD2 for D (6 bases). CDR1 is SEHNR and CDR2 is FQNEAQ in the germline V gene (reference sequence). Trimming removed 3 bases at V and 8 bases at J, with 8 bases between. CDR3 length: 12 residues. CDR3 DNA sequence: TGTGCCAGCAGCTTGACTAGTTATGAGCAGTTCTTC. Amino acid sequence: CASSLTSYEQFF.

This clone was picked up a small number of times. The chain employs TRBV5-1 and TRBJ1-1, with D perhaps TRBD1 (6 bases). V lost 2 bases and J lost 4, with 15 bases in between. The CDR3 runs to 15 residues. In germline, CDR1 is SGHRS, CDR2 YFSETQ. CDR3 sequence reads: CASSFRGSFITEAFF. The CDR3 DNA is TGCGCCAGCAGCTTCAGGGGCTCTTTTATCACTGAAGCTTTCTTT.